The source of this T cell receptor beta chain is a study of T cells in Graves' hyperthyroidism and ophthalmopathy. Study results and limitations: Ophthalmopathy cases were set apart from stable hyperthyroidism by a 13 V-J model.

RNA transcripts provided the source from which TCR beta CDR3 regions were amplified. A set of HTBI primers served as the primers for a first-round RT-PCR of the TCR CDR3. TCRdb ran MiXCR on the multiplex PCR reads and lists one entry per CDR3 protein. Of 37,000 or so distinct CDR3 sequences in the sample, roughly half were seen once. CDR1 and CDR2 from the germline V gene are LNHNV and YYDKDF (reference sequence). The CDR3 spans 10 residues. This clonotype is medium-sized (0.01 to 0.1%) by share. What it binds is not known. One end of the junction varies from germline; a read error may be responsible. This clonotype was sampled from a man in his forties with Graves' ophthalmopathy. Material for sequencing was blood. The chain links TRBV15 to TRBJ1-3; D is unclear. The CDR3 bases are TGTGCCACCAGCACCGACGGAGATAATTTT. This gives the protein CATSTDGDNF. The full variable domain, rest sourced from reference TRBV15 and TRBJ1-3, is DAMVIQNPRYQVTQFGKPVTLSCSQTLNHNVMYWYQQKSSQAPKLLFHYYDKDFNNEADTPDNFQSRRPNTSFCFLDIRSPGLGDTAMYLCATSTDGDNFGEGSWLTVV.